This TCR beta chain was found in a study of blood T cell repertoires in COVID-19. Study information: Donors in the United States, Italy and Spain gave samples during acute or convalescent COVID-19. Nucleic acid was either cDNA or gDNA, and it came from T cells, B-cell-depleted T cells, or PBMCs.

Authors' methods: It was from reference gene primer amplification that nucleated cell counts were estimated. Sequencing used immunoSEQ multiplex PCR; TCRdb keeps in-frame clones, though not all of them. For V, J and clone size, that table is used; D and trimming come from the DNA. The sample consists of roughly 140,000 clones, around 84% of them appearing once. The CDR3 runs 15 residues. The germline V gene encodes CDR1 SEHNR and CDR2 FQNEAQ (reference sequence). V shed 4 bases and J 4 bases; nucleotides not matched to a gene: 8. Sequences were obtained from peripheral blood. The V call is TRBV7-9, the J call TRBJ1-1, with TRBD1 identical over 8 bases. The receptor was isolated from a man aged 55 to 69 with active or convalescent COVID-19. The CDR3 DNA is TGTGCCAGCAGCTCATTCAGGGGGCGACTCACTGAAGCTTTCTTT. This encodes CASSSFRGRLTEAFF. Supplemented by reference TRBV7-9 and TRBJ1-1, the full variable domain reads DTGVSQNPRHKITKRGQNVTFRCDPISEHNRLYWYRQTLGQGPEFLTYFQNEAQLEKSRLLSDRFSAERPKGSFSTLEIQRTEQGDSAMYLCASSSFRGRLTEAFFGQGTRLTVV.